This entry lists 24 T cell receptor beta chains sequenced from one sample in a study of blood T cell repertoires in COVID-19. Sequencing used immunoSEQ multiplex PCR; TCRdb keeps in-frame clones, though not all of them. The sample lists tens of thousands of clones, 85% to 95% seen once, with roughly 5.2% in the top ten. The sample taken for sequencing was peripheral blood. The receptors stem from a human donor in a cohort sampled during active COVID-19.

The chain combines TRBV7-9 with TRBJ2-3; 10 nucleotides match TRBD2. V lost 1 base, J lost 4 bases, and 2 bases stayed unmatched. The CDR3 spans 15 residues. Germline-derived CDR1 and CDR2 are SEHNR and FQNEAQ (reference sequence). For the CDR3, the DNA is TGTGCCAGCAGCTTAGTTCTAGCGGGAGCAGATACGCAGTATTTT. Amino acid sequence: CASSLVLAGADTQYF.

The J gene is TRBJ1-2, the V gene TRBV24-1; D unclear. This CDR3 is 13 amino acids long. V lost 9 bases to trimming and J lost 4 bases, with 14 bases between them. The V gene's germline CDR1 is KGHDR and CDR2 SFDVKD. CDR3 DNA: TGTGCCACCTGCCTATTAGTTTTCTATGGCTACACCTTC. Translation gives CATCLLVFYGYTF.

V gene TRBV9 combines with J gene TRBJ2-3; 13 nucleotides align to TRBD2. The CDR3 runs 17 residues. CDR1 and CDR2 from the germline V gene are SGDLS and YYNGEE. V gave up 3 bases and J gave up 8 bases; unmatched junction bases: 12. CDR3 sequence (DNA): TGTGCCAGCAGCGGAACTAGCGGGAGGGCCTTATCGTTTACGCAGTATTTT. This codes for CASSGTSGRALSFTQYF.

V and J are TRBV27 and TRBJ2-7, with TRBD2 as a possible D gene (5 bases). Trimming took 0 bases from V and 2 from J, leaving 11 bases between them. CDR3 size: 15 residues. Germline assignment: CDR1 MNHEY and CDR2 SMNVEV (reference sequence). This CDR3 reads CASSLSFGNPYEQYF. The CDR3 DNA follows: TGTGCCAGCAGTTTATCGTTCGGGAATCCCTACGAGCAGTACTTC.

The J gene is TRBJ2-7, the V gene TRBV5-6; 7 positions agree with TRBD1. Germline CDR1 reads SGHDT; CDR2 reads YYEEEE. The CDR3 is 14 amino acids. The J segment lost 7 bases and the V segment lost 0 bases, leaving 7 bases of the junction unmatched. CDR3 sequence (DNA): TGTGCCAGCAGCTTGGGGGGGACAGTGATGGAGCAGTACTTC. Protein sequence: CASSLGGTVMEQYF.

The chain has TRBV7-6 and TRBJ1-5; 10 bases agree with TRBD1. The CDR3 spans 15 residues. CDR1 is SGHVS and CDR2 is FNYEAQ in the germline V gene. V dropped 5 bases and J dropped 5; count of bases not matched to a gene: 6. The CDR3 sequence: CASSLQDRGDQPQHF. The CDR3, as DNA: TGTGCCAGCAGCCTCCAGGACAGGGGGGATCAGCCCCAGCATTTT.

This chain connects TRBV7-2 to TRBJ2-5; no clear D. Germline-derived CDR1 and CDR2 are SGHTA and FQGNSA. The length of the CDR3 is 12 residues. V dropped 1 base and J dropped 5 bases, with 5 bases sitting between them. In DNA form, the CDR3 reads TGTGCCAGCAGCTTAGTCTTGGAGACCCAGTACTTC. This codes for CASSLVLETQYF.

This sequence joins TRBV6-5 and TRBJ1-3; D ambiguous. Looked up from germline, CDR1 is MNHEY and CDR2 is SVGAGI. CDR3 length: 14 amino acids. The V end was cut by 6 bases, the J end by 0 bases, with 9 bases between. Here the CDR3 DNA reads TGTGCCAGCAGATCTGTAGCCTCTGGAAACACCATATATTTT. This encodes CASRSVASGNTIYF.

The chain uses TRBV11-3 and TRBJ2-1; D unclear. Trimming removed 0 bases at V and 9 bases at J, with 12 bases between. The CDR3 is 14 residues long. Looked up from germline, CDR1 is SGHNT and CDR2 is YENEEA. CDR3 sequence reads: CASSLDVMFGEQFF. CDR3 DNA sequence: TGTGCCAGCAGCTTAGACGTTATGTTCGGTGAGCAGTTCTTC. Supplemented by reference TRBV11-3 and TRBJ2-1, the full variable domain reads EAGVVQSPRYKIIEKKQPVAFWCNPISGHNTLYWYLQNLGQGPELLIRYENEEAVDDSQLPKDRFSAERLKGVDSTLKIQPAELGDSAVYLCASSLDVMFGEQFFGPGTRLTVL.

The chain combines TRBV5-1 with TRBJ2-6; 8 positions match TRBD2. The CDR3 sequence is 18 residues long. The trim removed 0 bases at V and 0 bases at J, leaving 5 bases unmatched. Germline loops: CDR1 SGHRS, CDR2 YFSETQ. The CDR3 nucleotides read TGCGCCAGCAGCTTGGTGATAGCGGGAAGCTCTGGGGCCAACGTCCTGACTTTC. Translation: CASSLVIAGSSGANVLTF.

The chain recombines TRBV5-1 with TRBJ1-3, with D maybe TRBD1 (6 bases). CDR3 length: 16 amino acids. V lost 0 bases and J 0 bases, leaving 10 bases between the germline ends. Germline V gene lookup returns CDR1 SGHRS and CDR2 YFSETQ. The CDR3 DNA reads as TGCGCCAGCAGCTTGGAACAGGGTCTCTCTGGAAACACCATATATTTT. It codes for CASSLEQGLSGNTIYF.

CDR3 in amino acids: CAWSPAGANVLTF. For the CDR3, the DNA is TGTGCCTGGAGTCCCGCTGGGGCCAACGTCCTGACTTTC. V is TRBV30 and J is TRBJ2-6; no clear D gene. CDR1 GTSNPN and CDR2 SVGIG come from the germline V gene (reference sequence). The CDR3 covers 13 residues. The V end was cut by 2 bases, the J end by 2 bases, with 4 bases between.

The chain is built from TRBV23-1 and TRBJ1-4, with TRBD1 matching over 7 bases. TRBV23-1 is reported as an ORF; its role is uncertain. J was trimmed by 4 bases and V by 4 bases; bases with no gene match: 12. This CDR3 contains 17 residues. The chain's CDR3 is CASSPSSAGTDNEKLFF. CDR3 in DNA: TGCGCCAGCAGTCCATCGTCGGCGGGGACAGATAATGAAAAACTGTTTTTT.

The V call is TRBV28, the J call TRBJ2-1; weak D call: TRBD2 (6 bases). The CDR3 sequence is 16 residues long. V was shortened by 8 bases and J by 2 bases, with 19 bases between the two germline ends. Per the germline V gene, CDR1 is MDHEN and CDR2 is SYDVKM. The CDR3 loop reads CASGRFTGGPYNEQFF. CDR3 in DNA: TGTGCCAGCGGCAGATTTACAGGAGGGCCCTACAATGAGCAGTTCTTC.

The chain has TRBV12-2 and TRBJ1-4; no check of the table's D call, TRBD1, against the DNA was made. TRBV12-2 is listed as a pseudogene. The CDR3 loop spans 16 amino acids. This CDR3 is CASRSGPAATNEKLFF. The CDR3, as DNA: TGTGCAAGTCGTTCAGGGCCAGCAGCAACTAATGAAAAACTGTTTTTT.

This chain uses TRBV30 with TRBJ2-7; 7 bases match TRBD2. V trimming: 2 bases; J trimming: 7 bases; junction bases outside the gene matches: 14. Germline values: CDR1 GTSNPN, CDR2 SVGIG (reference sequence). CDR3 length equals 15 residues. The CDR3 region has the DNA TGTGCCTGGAGTAAGCGGGACCCAAAAATTAGAGAGCAGTACTTC. It encodes CAWSKRDPKIREQYF.

This chain uses TRBV9 with TRBJ2-1; D uncertain. Trimming pared 0 bases from V and 9 bases from J, leaving 7 bases between. Germline V gene sequence: CDR1 SGDLS, CDR2 YYNGEE. The CDR3 loop spans 12 amino acids. CDR3 amino acids: CASSVGLSEQFF. CDR3 bases: TGTGCCAGCAGCGTAGGTTTATCTGAGCAGTTCTTC.

The chain combines TRBV5-4 with TRBJ1-1; tentative D call: TRBD1 (5 bases). V lost 4 bases to trimming and J lost 4 bases, with 14 bases between them. Germline lookup yields CDR1 SGHNT and CDR2 YYREEE (reference sequence). This CDR3 has 14 residues. CDR3 nucleotide sequence: TGTGCCAGCAGCCCTAAGGACGGGGGCACTGAAGCTTTCTTT. It encodes CASSPKDGGTEAFF.

This chain joins TRBV3-1 (or the pseudogene TRBV3-2) and TRBJ2-1; weak D call: TRBD1 (6 bases). The CDR3 runs to 14 residues. Germline V gene data show CDR1 as LGHDT and CDR2 as YNNKEL (reference sequence). Trimming removed 8 bases at V and 1 base at J, with 12 bases between. In DNA form, the CDR3 reads TGTGCCAGCGAAAAAACAGGGTCCTACAATGAGCAGTTCTTC. It codes for CASEKTGSYNEQFF.

J is TRBJ1-4 and V is TRBV4-1; D ambiguous. The V gene's germline CDR1 is MGHRA and CDR2 YSYEKL. Trimming shortened V by 5 bases and J by 8 bases, and 9 bases separated the two germline ends. The CDR3 covers 12 residues. For the CDR3, the DNA is TGCGCCAGCAGCGGAGTGCGGGAAAAACTGTTTTTT. Translating it yields CASSGVREKLFF.

This clone was picked up a small number of times. The chain carries TRBV5-6 and TRBJ1-3; D gene uncertain. CDR1 is SGHDT, CDR2 YYEEEE, per germline. The CDR3 runs to 12 residues. V was shortened by 7 bases and J by 3 bases, with 8 bases between the two germline ends. CDR3 DNA: TGTGCCAGCGGAGCTTATGGAAACACCATATATTTT. It yields the protein CASGAYGNTIYF.

The chain employs TRBV30 and TRBJ1-1; 8 positions agree with TRBD1. The CDR3 runs 14 residues. Trimming cost V 5 bases and J 5 bases; bases outside gene matches: 10. Germline CDR1 is GTSNPN and CDR2 is SVGIG (reference sequence). The CDR3 is CAWQNAGGGTEAFF. CDR3 coding DNA: TGTGCCTGGCAAAACGCAGGGGGCGGTACTGAAGCTTTCTTT.

The V gene is TRBV5-5, the J gene TRBJ1-4, with D possibly being TRBD1 (5 bases). This CDR3 has 17 amino acids. In germline, CDR1 is SGHKS, CDR2 YYEKEE (reference sequence). The V end lost 2 bases, the J end lost 4 bases, and 18 bases lay between the germline ends. CDR3 nucleotide sequence: TGTGCCAGCAGCTTATCTTTACCGGGAGGGGTTAATGAAAAACTGTTTTTT. Its protein is CASSLSLPGGVNEKLFF. The full variable domain, in which reference TRBV5-5 and TRBJ1-4 provide the parts outside the CDR3, is DAGVTQSPTHLIKTRGQQVTLRCSPISGHKSVSWYQQVLGQGPQFIFQYYEKEERGRGNFPDRFSARQFPNYSSELNVNALLLGDSALYLCASSLSLPGGVNEKLFFGSGTQLSVL.

This chain uses TRBV7-9 with TRBJ2-3, with 7 bases identical to TRBD2. The V gene end was trimmed by 1 base and the J gene end by 3 bases; junction bases not matched to a gene: 7. The germline V gene has CDR1 SEHNR and CDR2 FQNEAQ (reference sequence). The CDR3 consists of 16 residues. The DNA of the CDR3 is TGTGCCAGCAGCTTAGGGTGGGAGGGCTTGACAGATACGCAGTATTTT. This codes for CASSLGWEGLTDTQYF.